This note documents a single TCR beta chain sequence. The sample belongs to a study of T cells in Graves' hyperthyroidism and ophthalmopathy. Germline V gene data show CDR1 as ENHRY and CDR2 as SYGVKD. This CDR3 region has 12 residues. V lost 9 bases, J lost 5 bases, and 10 bases lay in between. TCR beta CDR3 regions were amplified from RNA transcripts. In the first-round RT-PCR of the TCR CDR3, the HTBI primer set was used. Using its own MiXCR run on the multiplex PCR reads, TCRdb lists one record per CDR3 protein. The sample holds 750,000 to 900,000 distinct CDR3 sequences, roughly 37% seen once. The source material was blood. The chain joins TRBV10-3 to TRBJ2-2; no definite D call. The receptor was isolated from a man between 18 and 29 years old with Graves' hyperthyroidism. As DNA, the CDR3 is TGTGCCATAACCAGGATTACCGGGGAGCTGTTTTTT. Translated, it gives CAITRITGELFF.